Following are 27 T cell receptor beta chains from one sample sequenced in a study of CD8 T cells in Susac syndrome (dated by TCRdb to the late 2010s). The receptor library was made with the immunoSEQ multiplex PCR assay. RNA was extracted using the RNeasy kit, and roughly 0.5 to 1 ug of the RNA was reverse transcribed with random hexamers. TCRdb passed the public sequencing reads through fastp at Q25 and MiXCR, retaining productive beta sequences. Rows merge per CDR3 protein into single entries with the most common DNA and genes. This sample has 150,000 to 200,000 distinct CDR3 sequences in its table, and approximately 95% of those were observed once. The top ten hold about 0.15% of the sample. Source material: CD8+ T cells from PBMCs. The receptors derive from a human donor with multiple sclerosis.

The V gene is TRBV29-1, the J gene TRBJ1-2, with a tentative D call TRBD1 (5 bases). CDR1 and CDR2 from the germline V gene are SQVTM and ANQGSEA. The CDR3 is 12 residues long. Trimming cost V 0 bases and J 7 bases, with 9 bases left between them. The CDR3 nucleotides read TGCAGCGTTGAAGATCCAGGGTTTGGCTACACCTTC. It encodes CSVEDPGFGYTF.

This clonotype has only one observation. The chain joins TRBV12-3 or TRBV12-4 to TRBJ1-4, with D hard to call. The CDR3 sequence is 16 residues long. Between the trimmed V and J ends, which lost 1 base and 0 bases, there was a span of 9 bases. As DNA, the CDR3 is TGTGCCAGCAGTTTAGAATCGCTTTCAACTAATGAAAAACTGTTTTTT. It is translated as CASSLESLSTNEKLFF.

Here the CDR3 DNA reads TGTGCCAGCAGTGAGGACCCTACAGGAAACATTCAGTACTTC. Amino acid sequence: CASSEDPTGNIQYF. V gene TRBV12-3 or TRBV12-4 combines with J gene TRBJ2-4; TRBD1 is a possible D gene (5 bases). Trimming removed 5 bases at V and 6 bases at J, with 14 bases between. The CDR3 has 14 amino acids.

The chain carries TRBV4-1 and TRBJ2-6; D gene uncertain. The CDR3 contains 16 residues. The germline V gene has CDR1 MGHRA and CDR2 YSYEKL. Trimming stripped 0 bases from V and 0 bases from J, with 6 bases between. Here the CDR3 reads CASSQEGLSGANVLTF. CDR3 nucleotides: TGCGCCAGCAGCCAAGAAGGCCTCTCTGGGGCCAACGTCCTGACTTTC.

The CDR3 protein is CASSARDRVKAEAFF. In DNA form, the CDR3 reads TGTGCCAGCAGCGCCCGGGACAGGGTGAAGGCTGAAGCTTTCTTT. V and J are TRBV14 and TRBJ1-1, with 9 positions matching TRBD1. The CDR3 length is 15 residues. Trimming cost V 5 bases and J 6 bases; bases outside gene matches: 10. Germline-derived CDR1 and CDR2 are SGHDN and FVKESK.

The chain recombines TRBV7-9 with TRBJ1-1; the D is unclear. CDR1 is SEHNR and CDR2 is FQNEAQ in the germline V gene (reference sequence). The CDR3 contains 12 residues. V dropped 0 bases and J dropped 7 bases, with 6 bases sitting between them. The CDR3 sequence is CASSLAQIEAFF. The CDR3 coding sequence is TGTGCCAGCAGCTTAGCGCAGATTGAAGCTTTCTTT.

V is TRBV5-1 and J is TRBJ2-3; weak D call: TRBD2 (6 bases). The ends were cut back, 7 bases at V and 0 bases at J, with 15 bases in the middle. Germline V gene lookup returns CDR1 SGHRS and CDR2 YFSETQ. CDR3 length: 15 residues. In DNA form, the CDR3 reads TGCGCCAGCGCGGGCGGGGCTTCTAGCACAGATACGCAGTATTTT. Protein sequence: CASAGGASSTDTQYF.

This chain uses TRBV13 with TRBJ1-6, with TRBD1 matching over 10 bases. Losses at the gene ends were 4 bases for V and 6 bases for J; bases not matched to a gene: 6. CDR1 and CDR2 from the germline V gene are PRHDT and FYEKMQ (reference sequence). The CDR3 extends over 16 amino acids. The CDR3 protein is CASSSSGTGANSPLHF. In DNA, the CDR3 is TGTGCCAGCAGCTCCTCCGGGACAGGGGCTAATTCACCCCTCCACTTT. The variable domain in full, completed from reference TRBV13 and TRBJ1-6, reads AAGVIQSPRHLIKEKRETATLKCYPIPRHDTVYWYQQGPGQDPQFLISFYEKMQSDKGSIPDRFSAQQFSDYHSELNMSSLELGDSALYFCASSSSGTGANSPLHFGNGTRLTVT.

This rearrangement joins TRBV7-6 to TRBJ1-5; unclear D gene. The CDR3 is 14 residues long. V was shortened by 5 bases and J by 7 bases, with 15 bases between the two germline ends. Germline V gene data show CDR1 as SGHVS and CDR2 as FNYEAQ. CDR3: CASSDGPSRQPQHF. CDR3 in DNA: TGTGCCAGCAGCGATGGGCCCTCCCGGCAGCCCCAGCATTTT. Supplemented by reference TRBV7-6 and TRBJ1-5, the full variable domain reads GAGVSQSPRYKVTKRGQDVALRCDPISGHVSLYWYRQALGQGPEFLTYFNYEAQQDKSGLPNDRFSAERPEGSISTLTIQRTEQRDSAMYRCASSDGPSRQPQHFGDGTRLSIL.

The rearrangement uses TRBV30 and TRBJ2-7, with D possibly being TRBD1 (7 bases). Trimming removed 3 bases from V and 4 bases from J, with 16 bases in between. Germline V lookup: CDR1 GTSNPN, CDR2 SVGIG (reference sequence). The CDR3 runs to 14 residues. CDR3 DNA sequence: TGTGCCTGGAGCCAGGGGGTCGGGACTTACGAGCAGTACTTC. Its translation: CAWSQGVGTYEQYF.

This chain joins TRBV9 and TRBJ2-5; D call uncertain. V was cut by 0 bases and J by 3 bases, with 9 bases left in between. Germline lookup yields CDR1 SGDLS and CDR2 YYNGEE. The CDR3 contains 14 residues. CDR3 sequence: CASSVDRQEETQYF. The CDR3 nucleotides are TGTGCCAGCAGCGTAGACCGTCAAGAAGAGACCCAGTACTTC.

The chain employs TRBV20-1 and TRBJ2-1; D gene uncertain. The CDR3 sequence is 11 residues long. The V gene's germline CDR1 is DFQATT and CDR2 SNEGSKA (reference sequence). Trimming took 6 bases from V and 7 from J, leaving 10 bases between them. CDR3 nucleotide sequence: TGCAGTGCGCTAGTTATTAATGAGCAGTTCTTC. Protein: CSALVINEQFF.

This rearrangement joins TRBV7-2 to TRBJ2-7; possibly TRBD2 for D (5 bases). Germline CDR1 reads SGHTA; CDR2 reads FQGNSA. V was shortened by 7 bases and J by 3 bases, with 13 bases between the two germline ends. The CDR3 loop spans 13 amino acids. As DNA, the CDR3 is TGTGCCAGCACCCCCGGACTGAACTACGAGCAGTACTTC. Translating it yields CASTPGLNYEQYF.

V gene TRBV27 combines with J gene TRBJ1-2; 7 positions agree with TRBD1. Trimming took 6 bases from V and 8 from J; bases not matched to a gene: 12. Germline V gives CDR1 MNHEY, CDR2 SMNVEV (reference sequence). The CDR3 runs 14 residues. The CDR3 region is CASSPGDRDGGYTF. In DNA, the CDR3 is TGTGCCAGCAGCCCCGGAGACAGGGATGGAGGCTACACCTTC.

V gene TRBV7-8 combines with J gene TRBJ2-3, with unresolved D. Trimming removed 7 bases at V and 6 bases at J, with 8 bases between. This CDR3 region has 11 residues. CDR1 SGHVS and CDR2 FQNEAQ come from the germline V gene. The CDR3 spells CASTTADTQYF. The CDR3 DNA sequence: TGTGCCAGCACAACCGCGGATACGCAGTATTTT.

The chain combines TRBV7-9 with TRBJ1-5, with D possibly matching TRBD1 (6 bases). CDR3 length equals 15 residues. Trimming shortened V by 6 bases and J by 5 bases, and 17 bases separated the two germline ends. The germline V gene encodes CDR1 SEHNR and CDR2 FQNEAQ (reference sequence). In DNA form, the CDR3 reads TGTGCCAGCAGACTCCAGATGAGGACAGATCAGCCCCAGCATTTT. It yields the protein CASRLQMRTDQPQHF.

The V call is TRBV29-1, the J call TRBJ2-7; D is perhaps TRBD1 (5 bases). Germline lookup yields CDR1 SQVTM and CDR2 ANQGSEA. This CDR3 contains 12 residues. The ends were cut back, 7 bases at V and 5 bases at J, with 15 bases in the middle. The CDR3 DNA reads TGCAGCGCACTTCAGGGAATCGACGAGCAGTACTTC. This gives the protein CSALQGIDEQYF.

In its sample, this clonotype was seen once. The CDR3 nucleotides read TGTGCCAGCAGCCCGGGGACGAACACTGAAGCTTTCTTT. It is translated as CASSPGTNTEAFF. The V and J genes are TRBV27 and TRBJ1-1, with a possible D match to TRBD1 (5 bases). Germline V gene lookup returns CDR1 MNHEY and CDR2 SMNVEV (reference sequence). With 6 bases removed from V and 1 base from J, the gap between germline ends came to 9 bases. This CDR3 spans 13 amino acids.

The count of this clonotype is one. The rearrangement joins TRBV11-2 to TRBJ2-3; 8 positions agree with TRBD1. This CDR3 has 14 amino acids. Looked up from germline, CDR1 is SGHAT and CDR2 is FQNNGV. V shed 6 bases, J shed 3 bases, and the junction held 5 bases outside the gene matches. The CDR3 protein is CASRGDRWTDTQYF. Written as DNA, the CDR3 is TGTGCCAGCAGAGGGGACAGGTGGACAGATACGCAGTATTTT.

This clonotype is a singleton in its sample. The chain uses TRBV7-8 and TRBJ2-7; TRBD1 might be the D (6 bases). Germline V gives CDR1 SGHVS, CDR2 FQNEAQ. This CDR3 contains 16 residues. The V end was cut by 4 bases, the J end by 3 bases, with 19 bases between. The CDR3 loop reads CASSSTAAGVHYEQYF. The CDR3 DNA reads as TGTGCCAGCAGCTCTACGGCGGCAGGGGTCCACTACGAGCAGTACTTC.

V is TRBV5-4 and J is TRBJ2-7, with TRBD1 matching over 9 bases. Looked up from germline, CDR1 is SGHNT and CDR2 is YYREEE (reference sequence). Trimming removed 5 bases from V and 2 bases from J; junction bases left unmatched: 8. The CDR3 contains 15 residues. The CDR3 bases are TGTGCCAGCAGTTCAACCGGGACAGGGCCCTACGAGCAGTACTTC. Its protein product is CASSSTGTGPYEQYF.

The chain has TRBV28 and TRBJ2-7; D remains ambiguous. Germline V CDR1 and CDR2: MDHEN, SYDVKM. This CDR3 has 14 amino acids. V shed 1 base and J shed 2 bases, with 9 bases lying between them. The CDR3 sequence: CASSLLGRAYEQYF. The DNA for the CDR3 is TGTGCCAGCAGTTTATTAGGAAGAGCCTACGAGCAGTACTTC.

V is TRBV29-1 and J is TRBJ2-2; D may match TRBD1 or TRBD2 (5 bases each). Germline-derived CDR1 and CDR2 are SQVTM and ANQGSEA. The germline V and J ends were trimmed by 4 bases and 6 bases, with 12 bases remaining between them. The CDR3 is 13 amino acids. The CDR3 reads CSVVIEGPGELFF. Here the CDR3 DNA reads TGCAGCGTTGTGATAGAGGGGCCCGGGGAGCTGTTTTTT.

The chain carries TRBV12-3 or TRBV12-4 and TRBJ2-1; no reliable D call. This CDR3 is 14 amino acids long. Trimming took 2 bases from V and 4 from J, leaving 9 bases between them. CDR3 nucleotides: TGTGCCAGCAGTTTATTGGGAAAGTACAATGAGCAGTTCTTC. Encoded protein: CASSLLGKYNEQFF.

The rearrangement links TRBV6-5 to TRBJ2-7; TRBD1 matches 8 bases. The CDR3 is made up of 15 amino acids. Losses at the gene ends were 0 bases for V and 7 bases for J; bases not matched to a gene: 8. CDR1 is MNHEY, CDR2 SVGAGI, per germline. The CDR3 region is CASSYSIQGAREQYF. The CDR3 coding sequence is TGTGCCAGCAGTTACTCGATCCAGGGGGCGCGGGAGCAGTACTTC.

The chain combines TRBV29-1 with TRBJ2-7; D remains ambiguous. CDR3 size: 13 residues. V was clipped by 6 bases and J by 3 bases, with 15 bases between them. Looked up from germline, CDR1 is SQVTM and CDR2 is ANQGSEA. This CDR3 reads CSVLGGDLYEQYF. In DNA form, the CDR3 reads TGCAGCGTCCTGGGCGGAGATCTCTACGAGCAGTACTTC.

In its sample, this clonotype was seen once. The chain couples TRBV3-1 to TRBJ2-6; 7 positions match TRBD1. Germline V gives CDR1 LGHDT, CDR2 YNNKEL (reference sequence). This CDR3 region has 18 residues. Germline trimming cut 3 bases from V and 3 bases from J; bases unmatched to any gene: 11. The CDR3 reads CASSQERPRQGGANVLTF. The CDR3 DNA follows: TGTGCCAGCAGCCAGGAACGGCCTCGACAGGGTGGGGCCAACGTCCTGACTTTC.